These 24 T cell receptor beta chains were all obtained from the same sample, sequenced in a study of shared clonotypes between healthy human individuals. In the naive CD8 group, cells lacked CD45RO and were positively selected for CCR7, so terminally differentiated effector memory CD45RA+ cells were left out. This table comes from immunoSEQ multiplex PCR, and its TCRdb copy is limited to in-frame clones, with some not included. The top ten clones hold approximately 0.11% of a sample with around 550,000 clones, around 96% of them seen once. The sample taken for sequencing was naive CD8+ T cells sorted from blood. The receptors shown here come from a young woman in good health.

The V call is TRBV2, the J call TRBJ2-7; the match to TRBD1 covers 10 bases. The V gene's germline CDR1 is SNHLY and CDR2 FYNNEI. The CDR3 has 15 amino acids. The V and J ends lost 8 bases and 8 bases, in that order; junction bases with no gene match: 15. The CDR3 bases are TGTGCCAGCTTGACAGGGGGCCAGGGGGGTGTCAAGCAGTACTTC. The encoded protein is CASLTGGQGGVKQYF. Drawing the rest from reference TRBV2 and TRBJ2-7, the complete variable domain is EPEVTQTPSHQVTQMGQEVILRCVPISNHLYFYWYRQILGQKVEFLVSFYNNEISEKSEIFDDQFSVERPDGSNFTLKIRSTKLEDSAMYFCASLTGGQGGVKQYFGPGTRLTVT.

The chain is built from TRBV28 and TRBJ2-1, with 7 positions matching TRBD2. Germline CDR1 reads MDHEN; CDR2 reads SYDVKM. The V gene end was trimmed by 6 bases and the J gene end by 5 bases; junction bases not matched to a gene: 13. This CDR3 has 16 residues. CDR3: CASSTGLSTDHNEQFF. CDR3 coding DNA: TGTGCCAGCAGCACGGGACTAAGCACCGACCACAATGAGCAGTTCTTC.

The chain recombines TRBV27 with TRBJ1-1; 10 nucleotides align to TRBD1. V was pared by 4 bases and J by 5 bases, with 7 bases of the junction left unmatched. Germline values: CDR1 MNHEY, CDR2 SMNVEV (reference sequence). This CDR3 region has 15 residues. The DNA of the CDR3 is TGTGCCAGCAGTTCCCCGGGACAGGGGTGGACTGAAGCTTTCTTT. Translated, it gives CASSSPGQGWTEAFF.

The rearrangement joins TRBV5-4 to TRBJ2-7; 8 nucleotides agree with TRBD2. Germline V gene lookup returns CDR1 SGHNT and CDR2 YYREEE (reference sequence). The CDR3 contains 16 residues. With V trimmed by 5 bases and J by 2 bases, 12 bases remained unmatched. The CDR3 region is CASRPWRGRRAYEQYF. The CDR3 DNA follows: TGTGCCAGCAGGCCTTGGCGCGGGAGGCGTGCCTACGAGCAGTACTTC.

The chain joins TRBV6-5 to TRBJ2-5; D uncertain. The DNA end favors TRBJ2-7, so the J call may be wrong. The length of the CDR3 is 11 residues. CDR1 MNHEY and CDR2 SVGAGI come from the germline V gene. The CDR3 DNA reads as TGTGCCAGCAGTTGGAACTACGAGCAGTACTTC. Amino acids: CASSWNYEQYF.

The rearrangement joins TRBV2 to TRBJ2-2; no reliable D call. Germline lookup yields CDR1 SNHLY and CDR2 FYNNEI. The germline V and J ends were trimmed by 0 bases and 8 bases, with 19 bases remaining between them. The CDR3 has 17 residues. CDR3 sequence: CASSEALMSQAEGELFF. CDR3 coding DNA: TGTGCCAGCAGTGAAGCGCTTATGAGTCAGGCTGAGGGGGAGCTGTTTTTT.

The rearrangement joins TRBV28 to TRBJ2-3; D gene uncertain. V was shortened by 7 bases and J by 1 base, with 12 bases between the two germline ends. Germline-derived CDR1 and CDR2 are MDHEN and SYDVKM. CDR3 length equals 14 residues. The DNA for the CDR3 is TGTGCCAGCACCTTAGGACCTGGCACAGATACGCAGTATTTT. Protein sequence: CASTLGPGTDTQYF.

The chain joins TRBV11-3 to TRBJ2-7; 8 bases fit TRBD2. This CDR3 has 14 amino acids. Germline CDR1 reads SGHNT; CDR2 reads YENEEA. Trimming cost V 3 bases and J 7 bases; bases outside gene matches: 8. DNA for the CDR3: TGTGCCAGCAGCTTGACTAGCGAGGGGGGGGAGCAGTACTTC. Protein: CASSLTSEGGEQYF.

This CDR3 is CASSLEGGAPTEAFF. The DNA of the CDR3 is TGTGCCAGCAGCTTAGAGGGGGGGGCGCCCACTGAAGCTTTCTTT. V is TRBV11-2 and J is TRBJ1-1, with D possibly TRBD1 on 6 matching bases. The V and J ends lost 0 bases and 4 bases respectively, with 12 bases between them. Looked up from germline, CDR1 is SGHAT and CDR2 is FQNNGV. The CDR3 is 15 amino acids.

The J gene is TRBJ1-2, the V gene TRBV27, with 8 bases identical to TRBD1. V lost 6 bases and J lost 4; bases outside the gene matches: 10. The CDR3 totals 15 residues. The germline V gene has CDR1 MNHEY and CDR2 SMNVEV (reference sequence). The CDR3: CASRGQEYSLYGYTF. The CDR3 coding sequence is TGTGCCAGCAGGGGACAGGAATACTCCCTCTATGGCTACACCTTC.

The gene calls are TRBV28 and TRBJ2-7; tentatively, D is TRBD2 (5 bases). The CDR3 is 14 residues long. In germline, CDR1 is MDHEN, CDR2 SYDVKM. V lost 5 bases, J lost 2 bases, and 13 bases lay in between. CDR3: CASSPLLGPYEQYF. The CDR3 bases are TGTGCCAGCAGTCCACTACTAGGACCCTACGAGCAGTACTTC.

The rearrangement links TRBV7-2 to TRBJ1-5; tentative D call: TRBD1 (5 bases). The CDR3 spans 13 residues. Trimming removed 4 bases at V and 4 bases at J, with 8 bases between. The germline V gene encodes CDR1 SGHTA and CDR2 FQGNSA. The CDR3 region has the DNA TGTGCCAGCAGCTCAGACAGTAATCAGCCCCAGCATTTT. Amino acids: CASSSDSNQPQHF.

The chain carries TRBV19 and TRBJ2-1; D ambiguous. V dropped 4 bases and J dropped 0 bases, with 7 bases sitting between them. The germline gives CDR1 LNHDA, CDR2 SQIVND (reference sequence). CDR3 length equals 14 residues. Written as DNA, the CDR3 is TGTGCCAGTAGTACCCCGAGCTCCTACAATGAGCAGTTCTTC. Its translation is CASSTPSSYNEQFF.

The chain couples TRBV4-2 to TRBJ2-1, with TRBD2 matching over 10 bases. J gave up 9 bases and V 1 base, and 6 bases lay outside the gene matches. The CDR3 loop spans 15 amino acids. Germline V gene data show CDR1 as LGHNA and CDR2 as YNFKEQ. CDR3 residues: CASSQARTSGIEQFF. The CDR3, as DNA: TGTGCCAGCAGCCAAGCCCGGACTAGCGGCATTGAGCAGTTCTTC.

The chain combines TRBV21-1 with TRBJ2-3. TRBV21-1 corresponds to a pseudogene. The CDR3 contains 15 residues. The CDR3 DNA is TGTGCCAGCAGCGCCCAATGGCAAGGCGCAGATACGCAGTATTTT. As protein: CASSAQWQGADTQYF.

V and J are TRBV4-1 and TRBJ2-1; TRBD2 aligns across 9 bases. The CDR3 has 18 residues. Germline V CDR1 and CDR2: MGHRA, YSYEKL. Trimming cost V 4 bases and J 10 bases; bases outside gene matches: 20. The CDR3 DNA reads TGCGCCAGCAGCCCCCCCGAGGCCCCCGGGACTAGCCTGGGGGAGCAGTTCTTC. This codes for CASSPPEAPGTSLGEQFF.

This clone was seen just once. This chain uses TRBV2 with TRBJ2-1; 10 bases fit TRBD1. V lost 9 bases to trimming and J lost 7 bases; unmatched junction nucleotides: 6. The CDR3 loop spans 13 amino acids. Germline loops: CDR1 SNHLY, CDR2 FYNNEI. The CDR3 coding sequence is TGTGCCAGAGACAGGGGGCTGGGGAATGAGCAGTTCTTC. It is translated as CARDRGLGNEQFF.

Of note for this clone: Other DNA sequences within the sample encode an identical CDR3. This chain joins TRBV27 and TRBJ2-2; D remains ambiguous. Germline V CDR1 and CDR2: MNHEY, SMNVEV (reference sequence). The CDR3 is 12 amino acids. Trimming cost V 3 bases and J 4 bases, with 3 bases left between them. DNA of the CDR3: TGTGCCAGCAGTTTGATCACCGGGGAGCTGTTTTTT. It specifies CASSLITGELFF.

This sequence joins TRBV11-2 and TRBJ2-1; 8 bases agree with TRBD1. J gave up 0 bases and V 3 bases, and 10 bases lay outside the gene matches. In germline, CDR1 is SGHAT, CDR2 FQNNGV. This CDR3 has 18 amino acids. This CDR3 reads CASSLIRGQRSSYNEQFF. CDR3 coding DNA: TGTGCCAGCAGCTTGATCAGGGGGCAGAGGAGCTCCTACAATGAGCAGTTCTTC.

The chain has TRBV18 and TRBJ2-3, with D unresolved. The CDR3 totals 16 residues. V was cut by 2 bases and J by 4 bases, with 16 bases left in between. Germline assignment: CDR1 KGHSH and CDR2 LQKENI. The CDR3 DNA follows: TGTGCCAGCTCACCAATGGCACAGCGTTTACCAGATACGCAGTATTTT. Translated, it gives CASSPMAQRLPDTQYF.

The CDR3 here is CASSLSGTGWGYTF. The CDR3 coding sequence is TGTGCCAGCAGTTTGTCCGGGACAGGGTGGGGCTACACCTTC. The V call is TRBV27, the J call TRBJ1-2; TRBD1 agrees at 9 bases. V lost 3 bases and J lost 8; bases outside the gene matches: 7. Germline CDR1 reads MNHEY; CDR2 reads SMNVEV (reference sequence). This CDR3 spans 14 amino acids.

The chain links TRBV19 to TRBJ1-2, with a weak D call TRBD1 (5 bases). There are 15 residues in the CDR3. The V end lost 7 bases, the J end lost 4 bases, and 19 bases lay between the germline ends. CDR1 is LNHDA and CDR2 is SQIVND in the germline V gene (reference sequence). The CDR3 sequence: CASTSKWGTAYGYTF. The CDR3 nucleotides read TGTGCCAGTACCTCCAAGTGGGGGACGGCCTATGGCTACACCTTC.

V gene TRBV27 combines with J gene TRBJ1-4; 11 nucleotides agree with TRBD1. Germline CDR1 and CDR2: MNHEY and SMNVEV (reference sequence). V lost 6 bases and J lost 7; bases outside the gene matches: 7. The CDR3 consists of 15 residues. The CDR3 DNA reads TGTGCCAGCAGACATGGACAGGGGGCAAGTGAAAAACTGTTTTTT. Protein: CASRHGQGASEKLFF.

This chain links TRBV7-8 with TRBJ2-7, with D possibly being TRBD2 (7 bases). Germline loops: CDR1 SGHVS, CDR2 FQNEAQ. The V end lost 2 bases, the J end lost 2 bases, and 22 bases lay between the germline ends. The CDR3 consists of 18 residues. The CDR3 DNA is TGTGCCAGCAGCTTATTCCTATTGACGGGGGGCCGACCCTACGAGCAGTACTTC. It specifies CASSLFLLTGGRPYEQYF. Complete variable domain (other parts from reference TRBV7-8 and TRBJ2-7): GAGVSQSPRYKVAKRGQDVALRCDPISGHVSLFWYQQALGQGPEFLTYFQNEAQLDKSGLPSDRFFAERPEGSVSTLKIQRTQQEDSAVYLCASSLFLLTGGRPYEQYFGPGTRLTVT.